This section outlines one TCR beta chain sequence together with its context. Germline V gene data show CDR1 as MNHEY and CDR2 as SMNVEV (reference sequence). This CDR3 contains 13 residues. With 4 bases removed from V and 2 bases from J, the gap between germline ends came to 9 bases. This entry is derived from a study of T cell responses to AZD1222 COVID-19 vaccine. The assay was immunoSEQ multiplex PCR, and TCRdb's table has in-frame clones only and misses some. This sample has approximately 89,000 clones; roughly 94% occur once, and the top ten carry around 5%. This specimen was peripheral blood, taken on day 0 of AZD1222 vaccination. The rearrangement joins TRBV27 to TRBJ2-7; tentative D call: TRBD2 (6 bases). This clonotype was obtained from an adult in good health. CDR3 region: CASSWAGPYEQYF. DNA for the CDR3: TGTGCCAGCAGTTGGGCGGGGCCCTACGAGCAGTACTTC.